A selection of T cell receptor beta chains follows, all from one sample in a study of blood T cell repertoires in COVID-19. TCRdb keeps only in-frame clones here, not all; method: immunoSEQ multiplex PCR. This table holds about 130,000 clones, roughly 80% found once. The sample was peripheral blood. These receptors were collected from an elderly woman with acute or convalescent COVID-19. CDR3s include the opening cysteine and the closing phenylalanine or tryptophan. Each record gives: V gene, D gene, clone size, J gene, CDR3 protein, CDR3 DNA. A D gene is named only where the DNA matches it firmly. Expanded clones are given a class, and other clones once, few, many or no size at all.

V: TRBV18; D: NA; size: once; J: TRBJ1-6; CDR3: CASSPVQGRSPLHF; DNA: TGTGCCAGCTCACCCGTCCAGGGTCGATCACCCCTCCACTTT
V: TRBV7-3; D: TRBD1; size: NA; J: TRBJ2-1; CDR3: CASSDRDRGLLNEQFF; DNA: TGTGCCAGCAGCGACCGGGACAGGGGCCTTCTCAATGAGCAGTTCTTC
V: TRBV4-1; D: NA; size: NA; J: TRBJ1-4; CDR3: CASSQGPSSGANEKLFF; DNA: TGCGCCAGCAGCCAAGGCCCCTCAAGTGGAGCTAATGAAAAACTGTTTTTT
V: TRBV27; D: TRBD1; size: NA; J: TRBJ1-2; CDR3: CASSLWDPGQNGYGYTF; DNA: TGTGCCAGCAGTTTATGGGACCCGGGACAGAACGGCTATGGCTACACCTTC
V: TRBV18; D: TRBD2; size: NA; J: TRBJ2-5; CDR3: CASSGTSGRETQYF; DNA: TGTGCCAGCTCAGGGACTAGCGGGAGAGAGACCCAGTACTTC
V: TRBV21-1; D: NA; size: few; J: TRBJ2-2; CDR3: CASSKGVGRGSYTGELFF; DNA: NA
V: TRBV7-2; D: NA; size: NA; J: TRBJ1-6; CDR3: CASSQYNSPLHF; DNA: TGTGCCAGCAGCCAGTATAATTCACCCCTCCACTTT
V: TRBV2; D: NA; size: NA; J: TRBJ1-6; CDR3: CASSENDSIGSPLHF; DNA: TGTGCCAGCAGTGAAAATGACAGTATCGGATCACCCCTCCACTTT
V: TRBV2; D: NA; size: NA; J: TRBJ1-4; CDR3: CASEQGPNEKLFF; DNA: TGTGCCAGTGAACAGGGACCTAATGAAAAACTGTTTTTT
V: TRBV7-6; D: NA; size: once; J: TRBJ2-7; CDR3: CASSFVSNYEQYF; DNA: TGTGCCAGCAGCTTCGTAAGCAACTACGAGCAGTACTTC
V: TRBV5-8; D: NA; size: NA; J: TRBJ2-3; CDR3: CASSKGGVASQYF; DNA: TGTGCCAGCAGCAAAGGGGGGGTAGCGTCGCAGTATTTT
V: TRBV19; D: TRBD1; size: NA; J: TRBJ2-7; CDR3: CASSIGPGGPYEQYF; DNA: TGTGCCAGTAGTATAGGGCCAGGGGGACCTTACGAGCAGTACTTC
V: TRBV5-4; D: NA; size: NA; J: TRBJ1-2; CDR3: CASSTGREPNYGYTF; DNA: TGTGCCAGCAGCACGGGACGGGAGCCTAACTATGGCTACACCTTC